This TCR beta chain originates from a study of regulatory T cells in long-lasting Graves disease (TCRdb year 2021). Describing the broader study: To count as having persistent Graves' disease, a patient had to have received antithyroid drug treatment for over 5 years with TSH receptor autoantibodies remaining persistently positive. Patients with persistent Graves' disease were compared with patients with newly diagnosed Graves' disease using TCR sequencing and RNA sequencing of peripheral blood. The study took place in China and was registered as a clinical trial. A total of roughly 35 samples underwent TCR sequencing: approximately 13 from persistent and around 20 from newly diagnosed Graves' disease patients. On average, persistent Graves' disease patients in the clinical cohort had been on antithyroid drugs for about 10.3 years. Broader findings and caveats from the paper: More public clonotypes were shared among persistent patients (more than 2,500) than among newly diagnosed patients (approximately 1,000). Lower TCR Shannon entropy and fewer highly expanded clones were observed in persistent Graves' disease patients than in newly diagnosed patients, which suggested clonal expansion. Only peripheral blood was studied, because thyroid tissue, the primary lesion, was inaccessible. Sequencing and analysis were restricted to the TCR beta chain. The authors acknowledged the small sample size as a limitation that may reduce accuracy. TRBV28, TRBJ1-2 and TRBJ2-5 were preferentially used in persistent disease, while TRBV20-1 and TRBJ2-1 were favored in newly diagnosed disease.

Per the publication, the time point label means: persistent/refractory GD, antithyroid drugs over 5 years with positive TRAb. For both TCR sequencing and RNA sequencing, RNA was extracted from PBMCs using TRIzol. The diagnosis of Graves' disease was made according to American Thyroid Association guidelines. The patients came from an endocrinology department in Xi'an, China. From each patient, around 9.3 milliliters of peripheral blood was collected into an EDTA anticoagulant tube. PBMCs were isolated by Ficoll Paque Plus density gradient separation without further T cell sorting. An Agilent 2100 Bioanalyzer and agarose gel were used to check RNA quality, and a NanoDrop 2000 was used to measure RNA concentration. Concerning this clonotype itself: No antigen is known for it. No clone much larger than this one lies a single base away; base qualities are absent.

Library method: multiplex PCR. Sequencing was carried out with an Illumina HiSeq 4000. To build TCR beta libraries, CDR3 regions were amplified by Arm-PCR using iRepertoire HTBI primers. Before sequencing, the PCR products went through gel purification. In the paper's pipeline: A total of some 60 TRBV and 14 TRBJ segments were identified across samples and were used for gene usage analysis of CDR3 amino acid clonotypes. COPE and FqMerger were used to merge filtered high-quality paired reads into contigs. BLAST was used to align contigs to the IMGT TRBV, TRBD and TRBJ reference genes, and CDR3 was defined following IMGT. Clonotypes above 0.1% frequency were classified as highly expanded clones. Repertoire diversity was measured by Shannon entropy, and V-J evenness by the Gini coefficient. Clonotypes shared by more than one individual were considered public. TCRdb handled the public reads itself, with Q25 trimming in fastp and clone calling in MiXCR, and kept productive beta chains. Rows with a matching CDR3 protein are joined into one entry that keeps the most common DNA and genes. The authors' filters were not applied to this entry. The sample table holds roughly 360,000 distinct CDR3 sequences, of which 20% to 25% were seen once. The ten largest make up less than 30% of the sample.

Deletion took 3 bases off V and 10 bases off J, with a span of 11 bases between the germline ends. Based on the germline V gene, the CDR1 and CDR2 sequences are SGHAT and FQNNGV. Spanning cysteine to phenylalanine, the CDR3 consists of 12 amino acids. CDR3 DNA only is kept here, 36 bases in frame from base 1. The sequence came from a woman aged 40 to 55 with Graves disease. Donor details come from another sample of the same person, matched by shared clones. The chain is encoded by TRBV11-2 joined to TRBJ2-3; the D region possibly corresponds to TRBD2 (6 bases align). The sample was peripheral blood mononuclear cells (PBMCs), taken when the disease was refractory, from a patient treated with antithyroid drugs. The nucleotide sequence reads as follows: TGTGCCAGCAGCTTTGAGTGGAGGGCGCAGTATTTT. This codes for CASSFEWRAQYF.